Shown below are 29 T cell receptor beta chains from a single sample sequenced in a study of Ad26.COV2.S vaccination and SARS-CoV-2 variants. TCRdb's copy holds only in-frame clones and misses some; the assay was immunoSEQ multiplex PCR. Found here are 350,000 to 600,000 clones, 80% to 90% of them singletons; the top ten hold 1.5% to 2%. Treatment defined: roughly 20 received Ad26.COV2.S at low or high dose, single or two shots; roughly five received placebo; per-sample allocation not given. The study sampled participants on day 63 after the first vaccine or placebo injection. This sample comprised peripheral blood, obtained in a trial of Ad26.COV2.S vaccine versus placebo. These receptors came from a person aged 18-65 years who received the Ad26.COV2.S COVID-19 vaccine or a placebo.

CDR3 residues: CASRPRVGLVSNQPYNEQFF. CDR3 DNA: TGTGCCAGCAGACCGCGCGTGGGACTGGTTAGCAACCAACCCTACAATGAGCAGTTCTTC. The chain combines TRBV28 with TRBJ2-1; the D gene is possibly TRBD2 (6 bases). The CDR3 contains 20 residues. The germline CDR1 and CDR2 sequences are MDHEN and SYDVKM. V lost 6 bases and J 2 bases, leaving 29 bases between the germline ends. Looking up the rest from reference TRBV28 and TRBJ2-1 gives the full variable domain: DVKVTQSSRYLVKRTGEKVFLECVQDMDHENMFWYRQDPGLGLRLIYFSYDVKMKEKGDIPEGYSVSREKKERFSLILESASTNQTSMYLCASRPRVGLVSNQPYNEQFFGPGTRLTVL.

This clone was seen just once. The rearrangement joins TRBV9 to TRBJ2-7; the match to TRBD2 covers 8 bases. V lost 3 bases, J lost 0 bases, and 5 bases stayed unmatched. The CDR3 contains 15 residues. CDR1 and CDR2 (germline): SGDLS, YYNGEE. CDR3 in amino acids: CASSENSGTSYEQYF. CDR3 bases: TGTGCCAGCAGCGAAAATAGCGGGACCTCCTACGAGCAGTACTTC.

V and J are TRBV6-6 and TRBJ1-1; D unresolved. The length of the CDR3 is 15 residues. The germline V gene encodes CDR1 MNHNY and CDR2 SVGAGI (reference sequence). The V end lost 2 bases, the J end lost 1 base, and 11 bases lay between the germline ends. The CDR3 DNA follows: TGTGCCAGCAGTTACCTTACACGGGGGAACACTGAAGCTTTCTTT. Its protein product is CASSYLTRGNTEAFF.

On this clone itself: At one end, the junction sequence differs from germline, possibly due to a read error. The rearrangement joins TRBV4-3 to TRBJ2-2, with D maybe TRBD1 (6 bases). The CDR3 is 14 amino acids. The germline gives CDR1 LGHNA, CDR2 YSLEER. The CDR3 region has the DNA TGCGCCAGCAGACAAGGGGGATACACCGGGGAGCTGTTTTTT. It specifies CASRQGGYTGELFF.

The V call is TRBV19, the J call TRBJ1-2; 8 bases align to TRBD1. V shed 8 bases, J shed 0 bases, and the junction held 8 bases outside the gene matches. CDR1 and CDR2 (germline): LNHDA, SQIVND (reference sequence). This CDR3 contains 15 residues. The CDR3, as DNA: TGTGCCAGTGGGACAGGCAAGTCAGCTAACTATGGCTACACCTTC. Protein sequence: CASGTGKSANYGYTF.

The chain has TRBV6-4 and TRBJ2-2; TRBD1 agrees at 8 bases. CDR1 and CDR2 from the germline V gene are MRHNA and SNTAGT. V dropped 4 bases and J dropped 5; count of bases not matched to a gene: 6. The CDR3 totals 15 residues. CDR3 nucleotide sequence: TGTGCCAGCAGTGCCGGACAGGGTGATACCGGGGAGCTGTTTTTT. Its protein product is CASSAGQGDTGELFF.

The J gene is TRBJ2-1, the V gene TRBV3-1 (or the pseudogene TRBV3-2); D call uncertain. V was trimmed by 0 bases and J by 10 bases, leaving 7 bases between them. Germline V gene sequence: CDR1 LGHDT, CDR2 YNNKEL (reference sequence). This CDR3 has 12 residues. For the CDR3, the DNA is TGTGCCAGCAGCCAAGATACAAGGGAGCAGTTCTTC. Protein sequence: CASSQDTREQFF.

This clone was observed a few times. The V and J genes are TRBV6-5 and TRBJ1-1; D unclear. Trimming removed 6 bases from V and 2 bases from J, with 10 bases in between. This CDR3 has 13 residues. Per the germline V gene, CDR1 is MNHEY and CDR2 is SVGAGI. DNA for the CDR3: TGTGCCAGCAGCTCCAGTGGCAACACTGAAGCTTTCTTT. It is translated as CASSSSGNTEAFF.

The chain links TRBV7-6 to TRBJ1-3; TRBD1 matches 7 bases. This CDR3 has 17 amino acids. Trimming cost V 0 bases and J 0 bases; bases outside gene matches: 5. Germline assignment: CDR1 SGHVS and CDR2 FNYEAQ. CDR3 in amino acids: CASSLAGGQNSGNTIYF. CDR3 nucleotides: TGTGCCAGCAGCTTAGCGGGGGGACAGAACTCTGGAAACACCATATATTTT.

The chain employs TRBV25-1 and TRBJ2-1; D is unresolved. The CDR3 totals 15 residues. V was pared by 4 bases and J by 5 bases, with 15 bases between. Germline loops: CDR1 MGHDK, CDR2 SYGVNS. The CDR3 protein is CASSALLAGNNEQFF. CDR3 nucleotides: TGTGCCAGCAGTGCTCTTTTGGCTGGGAACAATGAGCAGTTCTTC.

V usage is TRBV15 and J usage is TRBJ1-1; the match to TRBD1 covers 7 bases. Germline V lookup: CDR1 LNHNV, CDR2 YYDKDF (reference sequence). The ends lost 1 base at V and 2 bases at J; junction bases unmatched: 10. This CDR3 contains 17 residues. CDR3 nucleotides: TGTGCCACCAGCAGAGCGGAGATGACAGGGCTCAACACTGAAGCTTTCTTT. Its translation: CATSRAEMTGLNTEAFF.

CDR3: CASSFFSGRYNGYTF. As DNA, the CDR3 is TGTGCCAGCAGCTTCTTTAGCGGCCGTTATAATGGCTACACCTTC. V and J are TRBV7-9 and TRBJ1-2; D is ambiguous. Germline loops: CDR1 SEHNR, CDR2 FQNEAQ (reference sequence). V was clipped by 3 bases and J by 6 bases, with 17 bases between them. This CDR3 has 15 amino acids.

This chain links TRBV5-1 with TRBJ2-7, with D hard to call. The CDR3 contains 14 residues. Trimming shortened V by 0 bases and J by 0 bases, and 7 bases separated the two germline ends. Germline V gives CDR1 SGHRS, CDR2 YFSETQ. The CDR3 nucleotides read TGCGCCAGCAGCTTGGCGGGCAGCTCCTACGAGCAGTACTTC. It yields the protein CASSLAGSSYEQYF.

The chain couples TRBV19 to TRBJ2-5; D remains ambiguous. CDR1 and CDR2 from the germline V gene are LNHDA and SQIVND (reference sequence). This CDR3 is 13 amino acids long. Trimming left V 3 bases short and J 4 bases short, with 9 bases between. The CDR3 region is CASSITRRETQYF. CDR3 DNA sequence: TGTGCCAGTAGTATCACCCGCAGAGAGACCCAGTACTTC.

The J gene is TRBJ1-1, the V gene TRBV19; D is unclear. Germline V gene data show CDR1 as LNHDA and CDR2 as SQIVND (reference sequence). Trimming stripped 4 bases from V and 0 bases from J, with 12 bases between. The CDR3 spans 15 residues. CDR3 sequence reads: CASSRVWQLNTEAFF. Here the CDR3 DNA reads TGTGCCAGTAGTAGAGTCTGGCAGCTGAACACTGAAGCTTTCTTT. Full variable domain (outside the CDR3, taken from reference TRBV19 and TRBJ1-1): DGGITQSPKYLFRKEGQNVTLSCEQNLNHDAMYWYRQDPGQGLRLIYYSQIVNDFQKGDIAEGYSVSREKKESFPLTVTSAQKNPTAFYLCASSRVWQLNTEAFFGQGTRLTVV.

This sequence joins TRBV19 and TRBJ2-7; 7 positions match TRBD2. This CDR3 is 16 amino acids long. In germline, CDR1 is LNHDA, CDR2 SQIVND (reference sequence). The ends lost 4 bases at V and 2 bases at J; junction bases unmatched: 11. The CDR3 here is CASSTHSSGATYEQYF. The DNA for the CDR3 is TGTGCCAGTAGTACACACTCCAGCGGGGCCACCTACGAGCAGTACTTC.

The chain carries TRBV10-1 and TRBJ2-2; D is possibly TRBD2 (6 bases). The CDR3 spans 15 residues. Trimming shortened V by 11 bases and J by 3 bases, and 19 bases separated the two germline ends. Germline CDR1 reads WNHNN; CDR2 reads SYGVQD (reference sequence). The CDR3 region is CASRGGPSDTGELFF. The DNA for the CDR3 is TGCGCCTCCCGTGGAGGGCCCTCGGACACCGGGGAGCTGTTTTTT.

This clone has just one count. This chain joins TRBV27 and TRBJ2-2; the D gene is possibly TRBD2 (5 bases). Germline V gives CDR1 MNHEY, CDR2 SMNVEV (reference sequence). CDR3 length: 15 amino acids. The V end lost 3 bases, the J end lost 4 bases, and 12 bases lay between the germline ends. The CDR3 loop is CASSFVGVGTGELFF. CDR3 bases: TGTGCCAGCAGTTTCGTGGGAGTTGGCACCGGGGAGCTGTTTTTT.

The chain joins TRBV7-2 to TRBJ2-7; no firm D call. V was pared by 3 bases and J by 7 bases, with 13 bases between. CDR1 is SGHTA, CDR2 FQGNSA, per germline. This CDR3 is 13 amino acids long. This chain's CDR3 is CASSFGLSQEQYF. CDR3 DNA: TGTGCCAGCAGCTTCGGGCTCAGTCAAGAGCAGTACTTC. The entire variable domain, with the rest obtained from reference TRBV7-2 and TRBJ2-7, is as follows: GAGVSQSPSNKVTEKGKDVELRCDPISGHTALYWYRQSLGQGLEFLIYFQGNSAPDKSGLPSDRFSAERTGGSVSTLTIQRTQQEDSAVYLCASSFGLSQEQYFGPGTRLTVT.

In its sample, this clone was seen once. The chain carries TRBV3-1 (or the pseudogene TRBV3-2) and TRBJ2-5; TRBD2 is a possible D gene (5 bases). The CDR3 loop spans 16 amino acids. The V gene's germline CDR1 is LGHDT and CDR2 YNNKEL (reference sequence). The V and J ends lost 2 bases and 6 bases respectively, with 19 bases between them. CDR3 DNA: TGTGCCAGCAGCCAATCAAGCGGTCTCCTGGGGAAGACCCAGTACTTC. It yields the protein CASSQSSGLLGKTQYF.

This chain connects TRBV18 to TRBJ2-2, with D possibly TRBD1 on 6 matching bases. Per the germline V gene, CDR1 is KGHSH and CDR2 is LQKENI. Trimming removed 6 bases from V and 1 base from J, with 12 bases in between. There are 15 residues in the CDR3. This CDR3 reads CASSPGQKNTGELFF. As DNA, the CDR3 is TGTGCCAGCTCCCCCGGACAGAAGAACACCGGGGAGCTGTTTTTT.

The CDR3 DNA follows: TGTGCCAGCAGCACTTGGGACGGCGGACATAATTCACCCCTCCACTTT. It translates to CASSTWDGGHNSPLHF. The chain couples TRBV2 to TRBJ1-6; tentative D call: TRBD1 (5 bases). CDR3 length: 16 residues. Trimming took off 6 bases at V and 5 bases at J, with 17 bases between the two ends. Germline-derived CDR1 and CDR2 are SNHLY and FYNNEI.

This clone occurred a few times. This chain uses TRBV7-9 with TRBJ1-2, with D unclear. The CDR3 length is 13 residues. V was clipped by 4 bases and J by 4 bases, with 10 bases between them. The V gene's germline CDR1 is SEHNR and CDR2 FQNEAQ (reference sequence). As DNA, the CDR3 is TGTGCCAGCAGCTCATTAATATTCTATGGCTACACCTTC. It is translated as CASSSLIFYGYTF.

Only one count was recorded for this clone. The chain carries TRBV3-1 (or the pseudogene TRBV3-2) and TRBJ2-5; 8 nucleotides agree with TRBD1. The length of the CDR3 is 15 residues. Germline V lookup: CDR1 LGHDT, CDR2 YNNKEL (reference sequence). V was pared by 1 base and J by 4 bases, with 5 bases of the junction left unmatched. In DNA form, the CDR3 reads TGTGCCAGCAGCCAAGGACAGGGGTATCTAGAGACCCAGTACTTC. Protein sequence: CASSQGQGYLETQYF.

The rearrangement uses TRBV30 and TRBJ1-1, with a possible D match to TRBD1 (6 bases). The V end was cut by 5 bases, the J end by 4 bases, with 14 bases between. The length of the CDR3 is 13 residues. CDR1 is GTSNPN and CDR2 is SVGIG in the germline V gene (reference sequence). The CDR3 protein is CAWLTGPGTEAFF. In DNA form, the CDR3 reads TGTGCCTGGTTAACAGGGCCGGGCACTGAAGCTTTCTTT.

V and J are TRBV3-1 (or the pseudogene TRBV3-2) and TRBJ1-2; D perhaps matches TRBD1 (6 bases). CDR1 LGHDT and CDR2 YNNKEL come from the germline V gene (reference sequence). The CDR3 runs 13 residues. Trimming left V 4 bases short and J 4 bases short, with 10 bases between. CDR3 sequence (DNA): TGTGCCAGCAGCCGACAGACAGGCTATGGCTACACCTTC. This sequence encodes CASSRQTGYGYTF.

This chain joins TRBV5-1 and TRBJ2-7; D is possibly TRBD1 or TRBD2 (5 bases each). The length of the CDR3 is 14 residues. The ends were cut back, 2 bases at V and 3 bases at J, with 12 bases in the middle. Germline V gene lookup returns CDR1 SGHRS and CDR2 YFSETQ. This chain's CDR3 is CASSLAGTDYEQYF. CDR3 nucleotide sequence: TGCGCCAGCAGCTTAGCAGGGACGGACTACGAGCAGTACTTC.

This clone was counted once. The rearrangement joins TRBV12-3 or TRBV12-4 to TRBJ1-1, with D unclear. This CDR3 comprises 13 residues. Trimming shortened V by 0 bases and J by 5 bases, and 7 bases separated the two germline ends. CDR3 nucleotide sequence: TGTGCCAGCAGTTTAGCGACGGGGACTGAAGCTTTCTTT. Protein product: CASSLATGTEAFF.

This clone came up once. Germline and junction disagree at one end, which may indicate a read error. This chain connects TRBV5-4 to TRBJ2-7; TRBD2 is a possible D gene (6 bases). The germline gives CDR1 SGHNT, CDR2 YYREEE (reference sequence). This CDR3 has 12 residues. In nucleotides, the CDR3 is TGTGCCAGCAGCTTGGGGAGGGCTCCTAATGTATTC. It codes for CASSLGRAPNVF. Complete variable domain (other parts from reference TRBV5-4 and TRBJ2-7): ETGVTQSPTHLIKTRGQQVTLRCSSQSGHNTVSWYQQALGQGPQFIFQYYREEENGRGNFPPRFSGLQFPNYSSELNVNALELDDSALYLCASSLGRAPNVFGPGTRLTVT.